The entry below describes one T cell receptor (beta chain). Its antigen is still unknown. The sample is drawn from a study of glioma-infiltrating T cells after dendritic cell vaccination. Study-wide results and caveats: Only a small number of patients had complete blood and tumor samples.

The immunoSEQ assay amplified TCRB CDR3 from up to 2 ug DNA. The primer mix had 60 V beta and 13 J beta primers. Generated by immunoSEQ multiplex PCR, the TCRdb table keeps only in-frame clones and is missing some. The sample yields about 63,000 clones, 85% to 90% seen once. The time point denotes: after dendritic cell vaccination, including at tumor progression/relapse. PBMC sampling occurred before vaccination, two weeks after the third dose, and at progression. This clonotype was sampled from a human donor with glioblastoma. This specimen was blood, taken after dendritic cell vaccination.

The CDR3 region has the DNA TGTGCCAGCAACCAACGGGGAGGGGCCCTTTCGAGCTCCTACGAGCAGTACTTC. Amino acid sequence: CASNQRGGALSSSYEQYF. V and J are TRBV6-7 and TRBJ2-7; 7 bases match TRBD2. TRBV6-7 is classed as an ORF, of uncertain function. Unmatched junction bases numbered 18, after V lost 7 bases and J lost 0 bases. This CDR3 is 18 amino acids long.